This section outlines one T cell receptor beta chain sequence together with its context. TCRdb fed the RT-PCR reads into MiXCR, producing one record per CDR3 protein. This sample yields 150,000 to 200,000 distinct CDR3 sequences, of which approximately 28% are seen a single time; roughly 3% belongs to the top ten. These data are taken from a study of patients and donors after allogeneic stem cell transplantation. Germline CDR1 and CDR2: SGHAT and FQNNGV. The CDR3 has 14 amino acids. V lost 2 bases to trimming and J lost 3 bases, with 5 bases between them. The genes are TRBV11-2 and TRBJ1-6, with D unresolved. This TCR was recovered from a human donor who was either an allogeneic HSCT recipient or a stem cell or donor lymphocyte infusion donor (not recorded which). It is not recorded whose cells these are; they may come from a transplant donor. Sequencing input: blood, either unsorted or a sorted T cell fraction (not recorded which). CDR3 DNA sequence: TGTGCCAGCAGCTTAAGCGTCTATAATTCACCCCTCCACTTT. Its translation: CASSLSVYNSPLHF.